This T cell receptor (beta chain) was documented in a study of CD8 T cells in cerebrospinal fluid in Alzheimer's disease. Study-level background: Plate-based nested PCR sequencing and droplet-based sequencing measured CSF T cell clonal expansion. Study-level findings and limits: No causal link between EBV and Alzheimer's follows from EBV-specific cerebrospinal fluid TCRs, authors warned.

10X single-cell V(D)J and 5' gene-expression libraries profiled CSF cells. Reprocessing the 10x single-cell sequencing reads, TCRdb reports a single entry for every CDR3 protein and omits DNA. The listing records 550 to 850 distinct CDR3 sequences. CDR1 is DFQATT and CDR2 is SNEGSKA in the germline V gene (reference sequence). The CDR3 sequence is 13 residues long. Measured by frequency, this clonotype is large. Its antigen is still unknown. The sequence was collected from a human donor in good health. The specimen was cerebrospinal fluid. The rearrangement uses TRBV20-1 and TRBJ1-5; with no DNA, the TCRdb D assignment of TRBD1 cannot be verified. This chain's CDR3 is CSASDRDGQPQHF.